This entry concerns a single T cell receptor (beta chain). Its target is not known. It was across several immunoSEQ plates that each subset's genomic DNA was evenly split. The protocol was immunoSEQ multiplex PCR, while the TCRdb copy is restricted to in-frame clones and leaves out a portion. The sample has over 400,000 clones, 95% to 97% seen once. The V segment lost 0 bases and the J segment 6 bases; nucleotides outside the gene matches: 1. The CDR3 loop spans 13 amino acids. Germline V gene lookup returns CDR1 SGHRS and CDR2 YFSETQ. These data belong to a study of shared clonotypes between healthy human individuals. Overall study: Each donor had three CD4 naive, three CD4 memory, two CD8 naive and one CD8 memory plate.

General study results and limits: Some clonotypes were shared by all four sorted-subset donors, while others were not shared. The non-shared ones had lower generation probabilities than the shared ones.

Sequenced material: naive CD4+ T cells sorted from blood. The subset: CD45RA+ positively selected. The receptor comes from a woman younger than 45 in good health. V gene TRBV5-1 combines with J gene TRBJ2-5, with TRBD1 identical over 8 bases. This chain's CDR3 is CASSLDRGKTQYF. The CDR3 coding sequence is TGCGCCAGCAGCTTGGACAGGGGGAAGACCCAGTACTTC.